This T cell receptor beta chain was sequenced during a study of long-term antiretroviral therapy in people with HIV. Study-level findings and limits: Among HIV repertoires, CDR3 length ranges were narrower than those of controls.

This CDR3 is 16 amino acids long. Regarding this clone: No antigen is known for it.

Samples were assayed with immunoSEQ v3.0 at survey level. Produced via immunoSEQ multiplex PCR; TCRdb's table is partial and in-frame only. The data hold thousands of clones, with 80% to 85% observed a single time. Here the sequenced sample was unsorted PBMCs, taken 0.3 years before starting antiretroviral therapy. This sequence joins TRBV21-1 and TRBJ2-1. TRBV21-1 has pseudogene status. The TCR was taken from a man aged 30 to 39 with HIV. The CDR3 here is CASSKDRVRALNEQFF. The DNA of the CDR3 is TGTGCCAGCAGCAAAGACCGGGTAAGGGCCCTCAATGAGCAGTTCTTC.